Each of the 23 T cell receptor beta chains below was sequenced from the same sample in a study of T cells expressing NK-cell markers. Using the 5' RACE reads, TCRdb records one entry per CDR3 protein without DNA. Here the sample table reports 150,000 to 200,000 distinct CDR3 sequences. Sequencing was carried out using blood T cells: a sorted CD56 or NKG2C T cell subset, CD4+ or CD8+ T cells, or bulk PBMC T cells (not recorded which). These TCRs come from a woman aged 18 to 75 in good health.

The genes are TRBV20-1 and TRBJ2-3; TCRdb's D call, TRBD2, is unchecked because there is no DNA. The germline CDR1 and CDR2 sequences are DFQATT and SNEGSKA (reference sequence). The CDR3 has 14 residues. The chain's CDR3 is CSAWTSGRGDTQYF.

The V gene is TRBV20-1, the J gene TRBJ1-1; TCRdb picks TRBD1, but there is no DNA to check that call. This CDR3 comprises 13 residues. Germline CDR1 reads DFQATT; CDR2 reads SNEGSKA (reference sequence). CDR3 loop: CSASIPGNTEAFF.

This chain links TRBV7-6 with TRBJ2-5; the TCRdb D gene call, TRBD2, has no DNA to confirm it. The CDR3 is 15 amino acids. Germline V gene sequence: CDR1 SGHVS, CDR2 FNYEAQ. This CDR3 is CASSLKGVGQETQYF. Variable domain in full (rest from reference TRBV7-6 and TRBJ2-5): GAGVSQSPRYKVTKRGQDVALRCDPISGHVSLYWYRQALGQGPEFLTYFNYEAQQDKSGLPNDRFSAERPEGSISTLTIQRTEQRDSAMYRCASSLKGVGQETQYFGPGTRLLVL.

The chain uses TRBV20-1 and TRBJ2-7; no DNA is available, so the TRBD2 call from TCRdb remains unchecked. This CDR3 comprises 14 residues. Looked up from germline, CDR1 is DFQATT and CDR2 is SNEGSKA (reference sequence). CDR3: CSAPQGLAGGIEYF.

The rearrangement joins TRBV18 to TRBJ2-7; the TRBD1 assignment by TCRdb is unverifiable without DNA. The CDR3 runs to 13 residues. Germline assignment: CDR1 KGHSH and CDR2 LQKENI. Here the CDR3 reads CASSGNRGYEQYF.

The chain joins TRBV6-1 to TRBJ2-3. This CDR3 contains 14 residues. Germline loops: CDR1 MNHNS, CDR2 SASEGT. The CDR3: CASSPRGFTDTQYF.

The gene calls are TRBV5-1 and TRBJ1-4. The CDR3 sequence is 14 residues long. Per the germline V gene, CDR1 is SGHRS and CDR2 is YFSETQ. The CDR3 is CASSPEAPNEKLFF.

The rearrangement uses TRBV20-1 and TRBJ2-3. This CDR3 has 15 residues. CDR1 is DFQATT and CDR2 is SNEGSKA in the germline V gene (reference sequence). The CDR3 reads CSARNLAVSTDTQYF.

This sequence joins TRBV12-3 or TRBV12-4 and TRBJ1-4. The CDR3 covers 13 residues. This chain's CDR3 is CASSAGPREKLFF.

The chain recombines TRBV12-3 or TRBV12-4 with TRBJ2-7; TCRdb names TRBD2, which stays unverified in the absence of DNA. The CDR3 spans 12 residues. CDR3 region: CASSPIGLEQYF.

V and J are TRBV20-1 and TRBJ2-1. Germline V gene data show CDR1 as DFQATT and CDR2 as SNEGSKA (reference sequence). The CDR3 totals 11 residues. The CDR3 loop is CSASYFNEQFF.

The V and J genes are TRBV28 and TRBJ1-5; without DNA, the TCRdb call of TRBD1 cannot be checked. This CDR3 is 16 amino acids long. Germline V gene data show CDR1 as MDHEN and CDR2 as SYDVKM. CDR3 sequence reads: CASSSPSGGRNQPQHF.

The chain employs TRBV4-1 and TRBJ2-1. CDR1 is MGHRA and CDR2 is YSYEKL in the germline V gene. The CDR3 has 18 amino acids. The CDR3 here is CASSQATMGKSSYNEQFF.

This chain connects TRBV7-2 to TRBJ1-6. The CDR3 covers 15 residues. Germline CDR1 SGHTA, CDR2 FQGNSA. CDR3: CASSLRTAGNSPLHF.

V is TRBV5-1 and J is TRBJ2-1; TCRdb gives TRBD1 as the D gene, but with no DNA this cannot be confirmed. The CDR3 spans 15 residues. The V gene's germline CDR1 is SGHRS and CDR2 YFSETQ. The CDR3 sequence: CASSPGQGPIVGQFF.

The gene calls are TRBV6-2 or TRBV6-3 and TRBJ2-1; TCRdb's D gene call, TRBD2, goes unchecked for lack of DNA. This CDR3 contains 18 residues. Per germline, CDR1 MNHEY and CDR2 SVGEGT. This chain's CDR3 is CASRDPLVGRASYNEQFF.

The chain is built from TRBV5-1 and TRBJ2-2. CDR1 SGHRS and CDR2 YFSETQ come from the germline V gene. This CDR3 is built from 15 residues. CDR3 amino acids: CASSVDSVNTGELFF.

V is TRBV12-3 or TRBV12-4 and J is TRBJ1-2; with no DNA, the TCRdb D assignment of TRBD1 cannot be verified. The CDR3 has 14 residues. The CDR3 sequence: CASSLAAGAGGYTF.

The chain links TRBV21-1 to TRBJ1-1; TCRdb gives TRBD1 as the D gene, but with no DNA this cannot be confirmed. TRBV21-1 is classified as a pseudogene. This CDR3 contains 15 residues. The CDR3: CASSIHADTPGMGFF.

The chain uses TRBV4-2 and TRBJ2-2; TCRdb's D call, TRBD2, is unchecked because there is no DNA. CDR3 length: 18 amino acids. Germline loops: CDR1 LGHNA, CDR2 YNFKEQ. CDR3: CASSQVGLAGVGTGELFF.

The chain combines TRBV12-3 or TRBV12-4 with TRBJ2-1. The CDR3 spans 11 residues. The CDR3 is CASTGYNEQFF.

The CDR3 sequence: CAITPGQGFYGYTF. The chain has TRBV10-3 and TRBJ1-2; the TCRdb call, TRBD1, lacks DNA for checking. Germline-derived CDR1 and CDR2 are ENHRY and SYGVKD. The CDR3 has 14 amino acids.

The CDR3 spells CASSGTSGIDTQYF. The chain uses TRBV25-1 and TRBJ2-3; TCRdb designates TRBD2, a call that cannot be tested without DNA. The CDR3 contains 14 residues. CDR1 MGHDK and CDR2 SYGVNS come from the germline V gene.